The clone carrying this T cell receptor beta chain was seen a handful of times. The data belong to a study of blood T cell repertoires in COVID-19. Study-wide background: Samples representing acute and convalescent COVID-19 were sourced from the United States, Italy and Spain. The analysed material was cDNA or gDNA that came from T cells, B-cell-depleted T cells, or PBMCs.

V shed 2 bases and J 4 bases; nucleotides not matched to a gene: 2. Germline loops: CDR1 MDHEN, CDR2 SYDVKM. The CDR3 has 15 residues. Original handling: Using reference gene primer amplification, nucleated cell counts were estimated. The data were produced by immunoSEQ multiplex PCR, yet TCRdb's version contains in-frame clones alone and is incomplete. The V and J calls and clone size are taken from that table; D and trimming were inferred from the DNA. The table includes around 78,000 clones, roughly 88% detected once. The chain combines TRBV28 with TRBJ2-5; 12 nucleotides match TRBD1. Sequencing was done on a sample of peripheral blood. This receptor was obtained from a man between 50 and 59 years old with active or convalescent COVID-19. As DNA, the CDR3 is TGTGCCAGCAGTTTAGGGGACAGGGGGCGAGAGACCCAGTACTTC. Translation: CASSLGDRGRETQYF.